This T cell receptor (beta chain) was identified in a study of T cells after yellow fever vaccination. The CDR3 totals 13 residues. Germline CDR1 reads GTSNPN; CDR2 reads SVGIG (reference sequence). The germline V and J ends were trimmed by 4 bases and 6 bases, with 12 bases remaining between them. TCRdb reanalysed the 5' RACE reads using MiXCR and keeps one entry per CDR3 protein. Of about 350,000 distinct CDR3 sequences in the sample, more than 9% were seen once. The receptor comes from a man aged 18-30 years who received the YFV17D yellow fever vaccine. The starting material was PBMCs, obtained on the day of the first yellow fever vaccination. The V call is TRBV30, the J call TRBJ2-2; D gene unclear. This CDR3 reads CAWTRRVAGELFF. In DNA form, the CDR3 reads TGTGCCTGGACTCGACGCGTCGCCGGGGAGCTGTTTTTT. The entire variable domain, with the rest obtained from reference TRBV30 and TRBJ2-2, is as follows: SQTIHQWPATLVQPVGSPLSLECTVEGTSNPNLYWYRQAAGRGLQLLFYSVGIGQISSEVPQNLSASRPQDRQFILSSKKLLLSDSGFYLCAWTRRVAGELFFGEGSRLTVL.